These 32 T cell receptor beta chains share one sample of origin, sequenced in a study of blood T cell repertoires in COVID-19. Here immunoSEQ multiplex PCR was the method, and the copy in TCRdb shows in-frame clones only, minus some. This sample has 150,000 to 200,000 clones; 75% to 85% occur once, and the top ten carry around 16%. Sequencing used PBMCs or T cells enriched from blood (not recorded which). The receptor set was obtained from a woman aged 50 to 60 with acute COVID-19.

CDR3 bases: TGCGCCAGCTCAGGAAAACAGGGCGGGGGAGAGACCCAGTACTTC. It is translated as CASSGKQGGGETQYF. The chain is built from TRBV5-1 and TRBJ2-5; D is possibly TRBD2 (7 bases). This CDR3 has 15 residues. V was cut by 7 bases and J by 4 bases, with 20 bases left in between. Germline V gives CDR1 SGHRS, CDR2 YFSETQ. The variable domain in full, completed from reference TRBV5-1 and TRBJ2-5, reads KAGVTQTPRYLIKTRGQQVTLSCSPISGHRSVSWYQQTPGQGLQFLFEYFSETQRNKGNFPGRFSGRQFSNSRSEMNVSTLELGDSALYLCASSGKQGGGETQYFGPGTRLLVL.

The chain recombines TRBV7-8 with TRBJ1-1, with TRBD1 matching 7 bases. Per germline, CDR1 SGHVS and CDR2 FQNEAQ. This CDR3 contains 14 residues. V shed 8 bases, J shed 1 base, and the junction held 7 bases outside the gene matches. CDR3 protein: CASLRRQGNTEAFF. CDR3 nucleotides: TGTGCCAGCCTCCGGCGACAGGGGAACACTGAAGCTTTCTTT.

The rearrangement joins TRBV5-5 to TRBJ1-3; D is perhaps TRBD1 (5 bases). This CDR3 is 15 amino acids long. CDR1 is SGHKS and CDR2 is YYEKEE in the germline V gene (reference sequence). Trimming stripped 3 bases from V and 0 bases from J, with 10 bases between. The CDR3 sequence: CASSSETVSGNTIYF. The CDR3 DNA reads TGTGCCAGCAGCTCGGAGACAGTCTCTGGAAACACCATATATTTT. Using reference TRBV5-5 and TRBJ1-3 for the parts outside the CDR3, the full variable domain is DAGVTQSPTHLIKTRGQQVTLRCSPISGHKSVSWYQQVLGQGPQFIFQYYEKEERGRGNFPDRFSARQFPNYSSELNVNALLLGDSALYLCASSSETVSGNTIYFGEGSWLTVV.

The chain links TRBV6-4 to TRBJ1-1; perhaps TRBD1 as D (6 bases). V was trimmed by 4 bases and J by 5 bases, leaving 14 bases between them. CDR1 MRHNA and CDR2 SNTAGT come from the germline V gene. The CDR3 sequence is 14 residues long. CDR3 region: CASSASRGGTEAFF. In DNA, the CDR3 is TGTGCCAGCAGTGCGTCGAGGGGGGGAACTGAAGCTTTCTTT.

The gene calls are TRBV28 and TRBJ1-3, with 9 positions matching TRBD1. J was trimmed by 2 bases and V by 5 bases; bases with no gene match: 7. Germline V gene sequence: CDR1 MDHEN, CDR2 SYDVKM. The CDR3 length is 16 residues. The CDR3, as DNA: TGTGCCAGCAGTCAGGGACAGGGACGCCCTGGAAACACCATATATTTT. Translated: CASSQGQGRPGNTIYF.

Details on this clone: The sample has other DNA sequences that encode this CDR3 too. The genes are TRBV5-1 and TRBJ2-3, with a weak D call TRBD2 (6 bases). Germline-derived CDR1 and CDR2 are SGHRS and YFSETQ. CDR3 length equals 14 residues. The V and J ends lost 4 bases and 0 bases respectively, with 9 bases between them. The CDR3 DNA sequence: TGCGCCAGCAGCCTTGGGACTAGCACAGATACGCAGTATTTT. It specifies CASSLGTSTDTQYF.

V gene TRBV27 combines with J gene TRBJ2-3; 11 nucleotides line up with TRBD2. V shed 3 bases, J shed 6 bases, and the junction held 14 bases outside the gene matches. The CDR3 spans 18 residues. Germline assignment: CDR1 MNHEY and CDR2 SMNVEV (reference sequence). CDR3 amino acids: CASSLGTGTSGRGDTQYF. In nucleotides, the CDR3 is TGTGCCAGCAGTTTGGGAACCGGGACTAGCGGTCGCGGTGATACGCAGTATTTT.

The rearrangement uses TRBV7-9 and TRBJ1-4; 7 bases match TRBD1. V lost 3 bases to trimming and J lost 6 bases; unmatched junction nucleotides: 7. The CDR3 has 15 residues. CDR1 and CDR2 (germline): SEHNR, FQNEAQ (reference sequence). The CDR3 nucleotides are TGTGCCAGCAGCTTCCCGGCAGGGGGGTATGAAAAACTGTTTTTT. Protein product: CASSFPAGGYEKLFF.

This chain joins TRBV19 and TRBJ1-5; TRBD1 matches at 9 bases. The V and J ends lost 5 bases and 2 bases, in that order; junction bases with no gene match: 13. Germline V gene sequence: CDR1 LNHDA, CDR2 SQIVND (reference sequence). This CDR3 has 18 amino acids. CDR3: CASSPNRDRAIRNQPQHF. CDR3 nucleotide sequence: TGTGCCAGTAGTCCCAACCGGGACAGGGCCATTCGCAATCAGCCCCAGCATTTT.

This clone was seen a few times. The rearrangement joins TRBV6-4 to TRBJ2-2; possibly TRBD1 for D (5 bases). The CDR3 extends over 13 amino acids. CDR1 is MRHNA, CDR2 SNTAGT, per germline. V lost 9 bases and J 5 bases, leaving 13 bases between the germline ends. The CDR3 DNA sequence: TGTGCCAGTCGCAGGGAAGAGACCGGGGAGCTGTTTTTT. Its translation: CASRREETGELFF.

CDR3 coding DNA: TGTGCCAGCAGGGACAGGAGCTCCTATAATTCACCCCTCCACTTT. Protein: CASRDRSSYNSPLHF. The chain has TRBV2 and TRBJ1-6; 7 positions agree with TRBD1. This CDR3 contains 15 residues. After removal of 6 bases from V and 0 bases from J, the junction contained 2 bases not matched to a gene. Germline values: CDR1 SNHLY, CDR2 FYNNEI.

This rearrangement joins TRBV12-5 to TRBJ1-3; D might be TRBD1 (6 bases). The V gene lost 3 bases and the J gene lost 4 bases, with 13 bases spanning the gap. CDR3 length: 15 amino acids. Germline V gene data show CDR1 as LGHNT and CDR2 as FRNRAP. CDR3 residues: CASGLDTGLGNTIYF. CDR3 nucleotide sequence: TGTGCTAGTGGTTTAGATACAGGGCTCGGAAACACCATATATTTT. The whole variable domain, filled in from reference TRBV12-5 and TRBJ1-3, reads DARVTQTPRHKVTEMGQEVTMRCQPILGHNTVFWYRQTMMQGLELLAYFRNRAPLDDSGMPKDRFSAEMPDATLATLKIQPSEPRDSAVYFCASGLDTGLGNTIYFGEGSWLTVV.

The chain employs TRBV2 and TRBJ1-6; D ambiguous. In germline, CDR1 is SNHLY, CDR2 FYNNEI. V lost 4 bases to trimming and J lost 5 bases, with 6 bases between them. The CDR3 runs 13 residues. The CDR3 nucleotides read TGTGCCAGCAGTGCCCTTAATAATTCACCCCTCCACTTT. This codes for CASSALNNSPLHF.

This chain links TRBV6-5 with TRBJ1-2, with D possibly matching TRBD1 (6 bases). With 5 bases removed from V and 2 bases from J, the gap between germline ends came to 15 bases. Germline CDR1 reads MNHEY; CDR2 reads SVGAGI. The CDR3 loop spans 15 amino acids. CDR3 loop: CASSKRPGQNYGYTF. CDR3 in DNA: TGTGCCAGCAGTAAGAGACCGGGACAAAACTATGGCTACACCTTC.

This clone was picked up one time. In DNA form, the CDR3 reads TGTGCCAGCAGCCCTCGGACATTCGGGTATTCACCCCTCCACTTT. It yields the protein CASSPRTFGYSPLHF. V usage is TRBV3-1 (or the pseudogene TRBV3-2) and J usage is TRBJ1-6; possible D gene TRBD1, 5 bases. The V and J ends lost 4 bases and 8 bases respectively, with 15 bases between them. The CDR3 has 15 amino acids. Per the germline V gene, CDR1 is LGHDT and CDR2 is YNNKEL (reference sequence).

The CDR3 DNA reads as TGTGCCAGCAACCTAGGAGGAAGCAATCAGCCCCAGCATTTT. Translation: CASNLGGSNQPQHF. This rearrangement joins TRBV28 to TRBJ1-5, with D unclear. Trimming removed 7 bases at V and 1 base at J, with 11 bases between. The CDR3 has 14 residues. The germline CDR1 and CDR2 sequences are MDHEN and SYDVKM.

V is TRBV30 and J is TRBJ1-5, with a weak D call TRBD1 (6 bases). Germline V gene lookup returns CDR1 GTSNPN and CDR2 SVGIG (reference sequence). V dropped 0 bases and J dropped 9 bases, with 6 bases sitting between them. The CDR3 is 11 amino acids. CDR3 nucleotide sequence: TGTGCCTGGAGTGTAGGGGGGCCCCAGCATTTT. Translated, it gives CAWSVGGPQHF. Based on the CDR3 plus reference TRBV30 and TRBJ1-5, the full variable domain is SQTIHQWPATLVQPVGSPLSLECTVEGTSNPNLYWYRQAAGRGLQLLFYSVGIGQISSEVPQNLSASRPQDRQFILSSKKLLLSDSGFYLCAWSVGGPQHFGDGTRLSIL.

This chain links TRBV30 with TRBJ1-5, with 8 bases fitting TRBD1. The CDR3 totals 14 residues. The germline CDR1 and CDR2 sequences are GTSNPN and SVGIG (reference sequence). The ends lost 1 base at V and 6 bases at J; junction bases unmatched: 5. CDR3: CAWSGTGSGQPQHF. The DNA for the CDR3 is TGTGCCTGGAGTGGGACAGGGTCGGGTCAGCCCCAGCATTTT. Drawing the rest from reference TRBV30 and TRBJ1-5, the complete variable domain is SQTIHQWPATLVQPVGSPLSLECTVEGTSNPNLYWYRQAAGRGLQLLFYSVGIGQISSEVPQNLSASRPQDRQFILSSKKLLLSDSGFYLCAWSGTGSGQPQHFGDGTRLSIL.

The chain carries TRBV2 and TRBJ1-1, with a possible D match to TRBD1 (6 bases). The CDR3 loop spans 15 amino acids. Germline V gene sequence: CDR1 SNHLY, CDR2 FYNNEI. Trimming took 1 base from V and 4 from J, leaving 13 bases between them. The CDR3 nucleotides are TGTGCCAGCAGTGAAGAAGGGGGGGTGAGCACTGAAGCTTTCTTT. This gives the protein CASSEEGGVSTEAFF.

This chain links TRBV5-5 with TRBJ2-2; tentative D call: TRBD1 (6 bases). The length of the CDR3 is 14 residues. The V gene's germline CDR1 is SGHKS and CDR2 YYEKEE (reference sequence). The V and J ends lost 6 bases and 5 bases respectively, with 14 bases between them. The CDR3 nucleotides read TGTGCCAGCATCGAAGGGGGAGCAACCGGGGAGCTGTTTTTT. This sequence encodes CASIEGGATGELFF. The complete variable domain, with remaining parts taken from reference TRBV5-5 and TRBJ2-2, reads DAGVTQSPTHLIKTRGQQVTLRCSPISGHKSVSWYQQVLGQGPQFIFQYYEKEERGRGNFPDRFSARQFPNYSSELNVNALLLGDSALYLCASIEGGATGELFFGEGSRLTVL.

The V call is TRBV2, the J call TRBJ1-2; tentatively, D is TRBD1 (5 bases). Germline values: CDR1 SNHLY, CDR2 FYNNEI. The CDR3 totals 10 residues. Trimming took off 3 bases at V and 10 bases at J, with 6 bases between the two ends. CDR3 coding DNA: TGTGCCAGCAGTGAGACAGTCTACACCTTC. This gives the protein CASSETVYTF.

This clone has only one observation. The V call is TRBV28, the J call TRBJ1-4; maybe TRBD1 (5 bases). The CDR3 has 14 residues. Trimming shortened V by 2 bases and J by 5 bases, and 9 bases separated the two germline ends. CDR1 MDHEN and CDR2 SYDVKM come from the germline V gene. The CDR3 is CASSLVRGNEKLFF. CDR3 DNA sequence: TGTGCCAGCAGTTTAGTGCGGGGGAATGAAAAACTGTTTTTT.

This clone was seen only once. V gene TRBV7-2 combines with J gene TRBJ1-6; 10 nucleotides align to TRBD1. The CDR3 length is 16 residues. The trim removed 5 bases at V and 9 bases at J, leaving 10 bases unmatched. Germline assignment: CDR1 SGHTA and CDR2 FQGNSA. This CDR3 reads CASSLGTGEWGSPLHF. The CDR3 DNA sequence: TGTGCCAGCAGCCTCGGGACAGGGGAGTGGGGTTCACCCCTCCACTTT.

For the CDR3, the DNA is TGTGCCAGCAGTGTGGGACAGACGAATCAGCCCCAGCATTTT. This codes for CASSVGQTNQPQHF. This sequence joins TRBV2 and TRBJ1-5; 7 positions match TRBD1. The germline V gene encodes CDR1 SNHLY and CDR2 FYNNEI. CDR3 length equals 14 residues. V lost 4 bases to trimming and J lost 4 bases; unmatched junction nucleotides: 4.

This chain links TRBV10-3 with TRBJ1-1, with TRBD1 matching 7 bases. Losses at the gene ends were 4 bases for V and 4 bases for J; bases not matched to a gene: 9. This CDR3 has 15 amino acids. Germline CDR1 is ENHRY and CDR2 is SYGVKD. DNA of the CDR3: TGTGCCATCAGTGGGCAGGGGGTGGGAGGCACTGAAGCTTTCTTT. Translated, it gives CAISGQGVGGTEAFF.

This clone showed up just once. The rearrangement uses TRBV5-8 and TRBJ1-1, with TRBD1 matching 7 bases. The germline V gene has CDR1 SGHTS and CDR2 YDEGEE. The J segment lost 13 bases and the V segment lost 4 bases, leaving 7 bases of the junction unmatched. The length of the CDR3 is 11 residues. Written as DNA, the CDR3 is TGTGCCAGCAGCCCCGACAGGGTCGGTTTCTTT. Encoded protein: CASSPDRVGFF. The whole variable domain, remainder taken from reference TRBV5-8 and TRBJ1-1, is EAGVTQSPTHLIKTRGQQATLRCSPISGHTSVYWYQQALGLGLQFLLWYDEGEERNRGNFPPRFSGRQFPNYSSELNVNALELEDSALYLCASSPDRVGFFGQGTRLTVV.

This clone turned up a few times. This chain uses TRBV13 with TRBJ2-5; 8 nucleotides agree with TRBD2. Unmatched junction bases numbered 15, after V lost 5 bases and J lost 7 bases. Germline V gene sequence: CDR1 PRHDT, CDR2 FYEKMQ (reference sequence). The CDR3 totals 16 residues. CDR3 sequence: CASSKGGTRVAVTQYF. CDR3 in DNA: TGTGCCAGCAGCAAAGGCGGGACTAGGGTCGCTGTGACCCAGTACTTC.

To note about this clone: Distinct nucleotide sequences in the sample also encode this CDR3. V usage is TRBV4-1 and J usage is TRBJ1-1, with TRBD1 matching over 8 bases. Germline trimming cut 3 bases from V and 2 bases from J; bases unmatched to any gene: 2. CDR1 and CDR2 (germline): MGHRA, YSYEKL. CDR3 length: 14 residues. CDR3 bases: TGCGCCAGCAGCCAGGGACAGGAAAACACTGAAGCTTTCTTT. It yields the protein CASSQGQENTEAFF.

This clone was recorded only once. CDR3 coding DNA: TGTGCCAGCAGTTTAGGGGGAGGGAACTATGGCTACACCTTC. It is translated as CASSLGGGNYGYTF. This chain links TRBV27 with TRBJ1-2, with D possibly TRBD1 on 5 matching bases. The germline V gene encodes CDR1 MNHEY and CDR2 SMNVEV (reference sequence). The CDR3 runs 14 residues. V dropped 2 bases and J dropped 2 bases, with 9 bases sitting between them.

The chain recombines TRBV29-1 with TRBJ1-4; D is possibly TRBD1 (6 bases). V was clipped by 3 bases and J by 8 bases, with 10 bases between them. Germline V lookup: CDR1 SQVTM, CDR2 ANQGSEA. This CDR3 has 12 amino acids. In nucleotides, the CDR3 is TGCAGCGTTGAGTCAGGGGAGGAAAAACTGTTTTTT. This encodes CSVESGEEKLFF.

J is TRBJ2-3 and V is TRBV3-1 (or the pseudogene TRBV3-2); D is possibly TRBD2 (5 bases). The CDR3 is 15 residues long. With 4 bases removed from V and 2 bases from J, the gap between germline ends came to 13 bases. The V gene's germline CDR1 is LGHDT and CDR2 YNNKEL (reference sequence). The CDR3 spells CASSPPDFDTDTQYF. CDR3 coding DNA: TGTGCCAGCAGCCCCCCGGACTTCGACACAGATACGCAGTATTTT.

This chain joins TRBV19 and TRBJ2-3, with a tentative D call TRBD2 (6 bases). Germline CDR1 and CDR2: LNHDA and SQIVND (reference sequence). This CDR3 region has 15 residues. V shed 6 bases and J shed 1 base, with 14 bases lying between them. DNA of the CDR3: TGTGCCAGTAGACCCCCGGGACTTCGCACAGATACGCAGTATTTT. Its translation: CASRPPGLRTDTQYF. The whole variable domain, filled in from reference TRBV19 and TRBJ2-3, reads DGGITQSPKYLFRKEGQNVTLSCEQNLNHDAMYWYRQDPGQGLRLIYYSQIVNDFQKGDIAEGYSVSREKKESFPLTVTSAQKNPTAFYLCASRPPGLRTDTQYFGPGTRLTVL.